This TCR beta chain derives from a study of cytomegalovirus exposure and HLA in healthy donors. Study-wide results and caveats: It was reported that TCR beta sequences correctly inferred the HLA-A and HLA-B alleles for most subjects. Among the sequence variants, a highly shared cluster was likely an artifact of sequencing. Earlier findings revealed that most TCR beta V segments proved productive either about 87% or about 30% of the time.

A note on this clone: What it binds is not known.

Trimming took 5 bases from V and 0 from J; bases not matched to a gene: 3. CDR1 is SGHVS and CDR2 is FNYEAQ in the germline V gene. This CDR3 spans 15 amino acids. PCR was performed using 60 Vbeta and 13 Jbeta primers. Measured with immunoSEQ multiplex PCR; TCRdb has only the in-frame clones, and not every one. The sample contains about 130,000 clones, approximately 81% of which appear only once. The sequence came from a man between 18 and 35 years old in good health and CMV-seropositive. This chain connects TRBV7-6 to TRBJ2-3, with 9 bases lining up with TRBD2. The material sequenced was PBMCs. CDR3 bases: TGTGCCAGCAGCCGAACTAGCGGGAGCACAGATACGCAGTATTTT. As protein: CASSRTSGSTDTQYF. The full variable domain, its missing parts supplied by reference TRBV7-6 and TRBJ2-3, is GAGVSQSPRYKVTKRGQDVALRCDPISGHVSLYWYRQALGQGPEFLTYFNYEAQQDKSGLPNDRFSAERPEGSISTLTIQRTEQRDSAMYRCASSRTSGSTDTQYFGPGTRLTVL.